This T cell receptor (beta chain) was sequenced in a study of blood T cell repertoires in COVID-19. Study background: Donors in the United States, Italy and Spain gave samples during acute or convalescent COVID-19. PBMCs, B-cell-depleted T cells, or T cells were the source of the cDNA or gDNA that made up the material.

Assay: immunoSEQ multiplex PCR; the TCRdb copy retains only in-frame clones and omits some. The sample records about 190,000 clones, just under 85% being singletons. The CDR3 runs to 13 residues. V was clipped by 5 bases and J by 6 bases, with 13 bases between them. CDR1 is SGHVS and CDR2 is FQNEAQ in the germline V gene. This chain connects TRBV7-8 to TRBJ1-2; D remains ambiguous. This sequence originates from a woman in her 70s with active or convalescent COVID-19. Sequenced: peripheral blood. CDR3 DNA: TGTGCCAGCAGCCCCGGCGGAGGGAATGGCTACACCTTC. Amino acid sequence: CASSPGGGNGYTF.